Following are 17 T cell receptor beta chains from one sample sequenced in a study of T-cell reconstitution after alpha-beta-depleted transplantation in children. Library preparation (for TCRbeta) was performed with unique molecular identifiers. TCRdb reanalysed the PCR reads using MiXCR and keeps one entry per CDR3 protein. The sample has fewer than 550,000 distinct CDR3 sequences, 11% seen once. The sequencing used PBMCs, mostly from graft donor cells, collected 180 days after TCRalphabeta/CD19-depleted stem cell transplant. These receptors all stem from a female patient aged 2-15 years who had a stem cell transplant for aplastic anemia, so the T cells may come from the graft donor.

This clonotype was seen more than once but under ten times. The J gene is TRBJ2-5, the V gene TRBV27, with 9 bases aligning to TRBD1. The germline V gene has CDR1 MNHEY and CDR2 SMNVEV (reference sequence). The ends lost 6 bases at V and 5 bases at J; junction bases unmatched: 4. This CDR3 has 13 amino acids. CDR3 in DNA: TGTGCCAGCAGGAGGACAGGGGCGGAGACCCAGTACTTC. This encodes CASRRTGAETQYF.

The rearrangement joins TRBV4-1 to TRBJ2-1, with D perhaps given as TRBD1 or TRBD2 (5 bases each). This CDR3 has 16 amino acids. V shed 1 base and J shed 8 bases, with 18 bases lying between them. The germline CDR1 and CDR2 sequences are MGHRA and YSYEKL. DNA of the CDR3: TGCGCCAGCAGCCAAGTTACAGCGGCCCGAGGGGATGAGCAGTTCTTC. This encodes CASSQVTAARGDEQFF.

This clonotype was observed a handful of times. J is TRBJ2-3 and V is TRBV10-3; possible D gene TRBD1, 6 bases. The CDR3 is 14 residues long. CDR1 ENHRY and CDR2 SYGVKD come from the germline V gene. Trimming removed 10 bases at V and 2 bases at J, with 16 bases between. The CDR3 nucleotides are TGTGCCACCGATACAGGACAGAACACAGATACGCAGTATTTT. Protein: CATDTGQNTDTQYF.

This clonotype was seen more than once but under ten times. This rearrangement joins TRBV7-9 to TRBJ2-3; a weak D match, TRBD1 (6 bases). This CDR3 is built from 15 residues. CDR1 is SEHNR, CDR2 FQNEAQ, per germline (reference sequence). Trimming cost V 4 bases and J 0 bases, with 11 bases left between them. Written as DNA, the CDR3 is TGTGCCAGCAGCTCGAGACAGGCTAGCACAGATACGCAGTATTTT. Its translation is CASSSRQASTDTQYF.

The chain uses TRBV7-2 and TRBJ1-3, with D unclear. The V and J ends lost 1 base and 0 bases respectively, with 10 bases between them. The V gene's germline CDR1 is SGHTA and CDR2 FQGNSA. The CDR3 loop spans 16 amino acids. The CDR3 loop is CASSLEVGYSGNTIYF. The DNA of the CDR3 is TGTGCCAGCAGCTTAGAGGTCGGCTACTCTGGAAACACCATATATTTT.

The chain links TRBV7-2 to TRBJ1-5; D is undetermined. The CDR3 has 15 amino acids. Trimming stripped 3 bases from V and 5 bases from J, with 14 bases between. Germline loops: CDR1 SGHTA, CDR2 FQGNSA. The CDR3 DNA reads TGTGCCAGCAGCTTCGGCGGTGTGAACGATCAGCCCCAGCATTTT. Translating gives CASSFGGVNDQPQHF.

This clonotype was counted a few times. CDR3 DNA sequence: TGTGCCAGCAAAGGCCCAGTACCTTCCAACACCGGGGAGCTGTTTTTT. It codes for CASKGPVPSNTGELFF. V and J are TRBV12-3 or TRBV12-4 and TRBJ2-2, with no clear D. The V end was cut by 7 bases, the J end by 2 bases, with 17 bases between. The CDR3 is 16 residues long.

J is TRBJ1-5 and V is TRBV5-5, with D uncertain. Between the trimmed V and J ends, which lost 4 bases and 10 bases, there was a span of 21 bases. The CDR3 totals 15 residues. Per germline, CDR1 SGHKS and CDR2 YYEKEE (reference sequence). In nucleotides, the CDR3 is TGTGCCAGCAGCACCGAAGACCGGATCACTCATCCCCAGCATTTT. Its translation is CASSTEDRITHPQHF.

This clonotype has just a few counts. The genes are TRBV12-3 or TRBV12-4 and TRBJ1-5; 8 nucleotides line up with TRBD1. This CDR3 has 15 amino acids. Trimming took 1 base from V and 6 from J; bases not matched to a gene: 5. CDR3 in amino acids: CASSLGTGLRQPQHF. The CDR3, as DNA: TGTGCCAGCAGTTTAGGGACAGGGTTGCGTCAGCCCCAGCATTTT.

V and J are TRBV6-5 and TRBJ2-2; D call uncertain. Germline V gene sequence: CDR1 MNHEY, CDR2 SVGAGI. V was clipped by 8 bases and J by 8 bases, with 12 bases between them. The CDR3 runs 12 residues. The CDR3 bases are TGTGCCAGCGGAAGGGTTAAGGGGGAGCTGTTTTTT. It translates to CASGRVKGELFF.

The chain couples TRBV13 to TRBJ2-1; no definite D call. Germline lookup yields CDR1 PRHDT and CDR2 FYEKMQ (reference sequence). The V and J ends lost 3 bases and 7 bases respectively, with 13 bases between them. The CDR3 is 14 amino acids. CDR3 residues: CASSFSWSGNEQFF. The CDR3 bases are TGTGCCAGCAGCTTCTCTTGGTCCGGGAATGAGCAGTTCTTC.

This clonotype was found a few times. J is TRBJ2-3 and V is TRBV12-3 or TRBV12-4; D remains ambiguous. The CDR3 has 14 residues. V was trimmed by 6 bases and J by 2 bases, leaving 12 bases between them. The CDR3 spells CASSPAGHTDTQYF. CDR3 nucleotide sequence: TGTGCCAGCAGCCCGGCCGGCCACACAGATACGCAGTATTTT.

This clonotype showed up many times. This sequence joins TRBV4-3 and TRBJ2-5, with 9 bases identical to TRBD2. The CDR3 covers 15 residues. Trimming at V came to 4 bases and at J to 5 bases, leaving 8 bases not matched to a gene. Per the germline V gene, CDR1 is LGHNA and CDR2 is YSLEER. The CDR3 nucleotides read TGCGCCAGCAGCCCCTCAGCGGGAGGTCGGGAGACCCAGTACTTC. Translating gives CASSPSAGGRETQYF.

This clonotype was counted a few times. This chain links TRBV29-1 with TRBJ2-1; TRBD2 agrees at 9 bases. V shed 6 bases and J 5 bases; nucleotides not matched to a gene: 17. The CDR3 runs 17 residues. In germline, CDR1 is SQVTM, CDR2 ANQGSEA. The CDR3 is CSVRPRPSSGDHNEQFF. The CDR3 DNA sequence: TGCAGCGTACGCCCACGGCCTTCTAGCGGGGACCACAATGAGCAGTTCTTC.

The rearrangement uses TRBV18 and TRBJ2-7; tentatively, D is TRBD1 (6 bases). This CDR3 has 14 amino acids. Germline CDR1 is KGHSH and CDR2 is LQKENI. The V end lost 2 bases, the J end lost 1 base, and 9 bases lay between the germline ends. The CDR3 reads CASSPAQGSYEQYF. In nucleotides, the CDR3 is TGTGCCAGCTCACCAGCTCAGGGGTCCTACGAGCAGTACTTC.

This clonotype was recorded at least ten times. The V call is TRBV7-2, the J call TRBJ1-3; D unresolved. The CDR3 runs 14 residues. Germline V CDR1 and CDR2: SGHTA, FQGNSA. Trimming removed 3 bases from V and 0 bases from J, with 6 bases in between. CDR3 amino acids: CASSLGGSGNTIYF. The CDR3 nucleotides are TGTGCCAGCAGCTTGGGCGGCTCTGGAAACACCATATATTTT. Drawing the rest from reference TRBV7-2 and TRBJ1-3, the complete variable domain is GAGVSQSPSNKVTEKGKDVELRCDPISGHTALYWYRQSLGQGLEFLIYFQGNSAPDKSGLPSDRFSAERTGGSVSTLTIQRTQQEDSAVYLCASSLGGSGNTIYFGEGSWLTVV.

The chain combines TRBV4-3 with TRBJ2-7; D is possibly TRBD1 or TRBD2 (5 bases each). CDR3 length: 15 residues. Looked up from germline, CDR1 is LGHNA and CDR2 is YSLEER. V was shortened by 3 bases and J by 3 bases, with 15 bases between the two germline ends. CDR3 nucleotides: TGCGCCAGCAGCCAGCGGGCAGGGAGCTGCTACGAGCAGTACTTC. Translated: CASSQRAGSCYEQYF.